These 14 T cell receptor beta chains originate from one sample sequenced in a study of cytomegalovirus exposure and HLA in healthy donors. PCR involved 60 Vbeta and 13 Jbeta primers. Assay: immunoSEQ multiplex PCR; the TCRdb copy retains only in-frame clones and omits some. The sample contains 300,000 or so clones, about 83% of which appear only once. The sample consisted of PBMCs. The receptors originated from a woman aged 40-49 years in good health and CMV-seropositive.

The chain's CDR3 is CASTMGAANYNEQFF. The CDR3 bases are TGTGCCAGCACCATGGGGGCGGCAAACTACAATGAGCAGTTCTTC. This chain links TRBV9 with TRBJ2-1, with TRBD1 as a possible D gene (6 bases). CDR1 is SGDLS and CDR2 is YYNGEE in the germline V gene. Trimming removed 6 bases from V and 3 bases from J, with 16 bases in between. This CDR3 is 15 amino acids long.

CDR3 DNA sequence: TGTGCCAGTAGCCTAACCGGGACAGAGAACACTGAAGCTTTCTTT. Its translation: CASSLTGTENTEAFF. V gene TRBV19 combines with J gene TRBJ1-1, with TRBD1 matching 7 bases. The CDR3 contains 15 residues. Germline CDR1 reads LNHDA; CDR2 reads SQIVND (reference sequence). J gave up 1 base and V 6 bases, and 8 bases lay outside the gene matches.

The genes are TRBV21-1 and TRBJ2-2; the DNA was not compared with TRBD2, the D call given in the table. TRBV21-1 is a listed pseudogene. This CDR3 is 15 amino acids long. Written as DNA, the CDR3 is TGTGCCAGGACCAATAGCGGGAGGACCGCCGGGGAGCTGTTTTTT. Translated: CARTNSGRTAGELFF.

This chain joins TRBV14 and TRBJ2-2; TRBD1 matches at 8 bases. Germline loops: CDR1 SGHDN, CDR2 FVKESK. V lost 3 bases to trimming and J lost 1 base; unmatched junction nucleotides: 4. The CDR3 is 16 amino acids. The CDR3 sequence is CASSHTTGGNTGELFF. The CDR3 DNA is TGTGCCAGCAGCCATACAACAGGGGGGAACACCGGGGAGCTGTTTTTT.

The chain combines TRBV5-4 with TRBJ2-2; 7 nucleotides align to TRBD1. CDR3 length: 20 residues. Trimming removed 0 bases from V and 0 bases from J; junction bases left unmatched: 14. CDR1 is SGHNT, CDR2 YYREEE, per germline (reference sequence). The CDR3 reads CASSLVIGTANRPNTGELFF. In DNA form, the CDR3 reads TGTGCCAGCAGCTTGGTAATCGGGACAGCTAACCGACCGAACACCGGGGAGCTGTTTTTT. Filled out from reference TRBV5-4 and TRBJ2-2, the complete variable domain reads ETGVTQSPTHLIKTRGQQVTLRCSSQSGHNTVSWYQQALGQGPQFIFQYYREEENGRGNFPPRFSGLQFPNYSSELNVNALELDDSALYLCASSLVIGTANRPNTGELFFGEGSRLTVL.

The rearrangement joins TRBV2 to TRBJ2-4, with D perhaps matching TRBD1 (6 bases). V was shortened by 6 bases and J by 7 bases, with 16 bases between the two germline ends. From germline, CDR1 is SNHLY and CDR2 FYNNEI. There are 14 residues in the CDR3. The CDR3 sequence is CASSLDRNVNIQYF. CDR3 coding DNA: TGTGCCAGCAGCCTAGACAGGAACGTCAACATTCAGTACTTC.

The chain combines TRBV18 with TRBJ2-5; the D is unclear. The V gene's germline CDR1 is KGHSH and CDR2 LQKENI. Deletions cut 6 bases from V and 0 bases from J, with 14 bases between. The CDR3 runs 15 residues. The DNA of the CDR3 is TGTGCCAGCTCGCTACGCATGGAGTACCAAGAGACCCAGTACTTC. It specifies CASSLRMEYQETQYF.

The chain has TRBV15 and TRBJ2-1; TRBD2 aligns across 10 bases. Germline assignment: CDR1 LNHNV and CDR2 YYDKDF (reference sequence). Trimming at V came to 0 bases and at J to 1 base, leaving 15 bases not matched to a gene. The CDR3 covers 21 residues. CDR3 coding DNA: TGTGCCACCAGCAGAGATAAAGTAGCGCTAGCGGGAGTTGGGTCCTACAATGAGCAGTTCTTC. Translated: CATSRDKVALAGVGSYNEQFF.

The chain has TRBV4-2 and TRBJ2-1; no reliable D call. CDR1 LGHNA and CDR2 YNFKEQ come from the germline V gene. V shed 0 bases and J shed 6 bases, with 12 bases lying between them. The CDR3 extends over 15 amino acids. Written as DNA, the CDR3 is TGTGCCAGCAGCCAAGAACCAGCGCCCGGCAATGAGCAGTTCTTC. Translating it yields CASSQEPAPGNEQFF.

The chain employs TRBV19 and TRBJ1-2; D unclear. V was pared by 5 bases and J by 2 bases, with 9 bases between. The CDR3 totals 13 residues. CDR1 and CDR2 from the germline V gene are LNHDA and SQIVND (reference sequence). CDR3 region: CASSPGGNYGYTF. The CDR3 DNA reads TGTGCCAGTAGTCCGGGCGGGAACTATGGCTACACCTTC.

CDR3 in amino acids: CASSLAGWKETQYF. In DNA, the CDR3 is TGCGCCAGCAGCTTGGCCGGGTGGAAAGAGACCCAGTACTTC. This sequence joins TRBV5-1 and TRBJ2-5; D unclear. This CDR3 contains 14 residues. Per germline, CDR1 SGHRS and CDR2 YFSETQ. Deletions cut 0 bases from V and 3 bases from J, with 9 bases between.

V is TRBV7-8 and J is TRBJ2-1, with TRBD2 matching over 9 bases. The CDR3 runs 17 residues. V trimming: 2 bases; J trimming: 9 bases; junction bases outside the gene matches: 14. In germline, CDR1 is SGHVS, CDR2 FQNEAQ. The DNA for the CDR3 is TGTGCCAGCAGCTTAATAGAGACTAGCGGATCGAGGGTTGAGCAGTTCTTC. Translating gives CASSLIETSGSRVEQFF.

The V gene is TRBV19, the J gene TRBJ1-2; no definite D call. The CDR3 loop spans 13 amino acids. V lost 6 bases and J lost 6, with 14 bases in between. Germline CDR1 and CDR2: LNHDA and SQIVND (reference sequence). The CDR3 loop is CASRNARSDGYTF. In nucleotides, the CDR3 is TGTGCCAGTAGAAATGCCCGGTCGGATGGCTACACCTTC.

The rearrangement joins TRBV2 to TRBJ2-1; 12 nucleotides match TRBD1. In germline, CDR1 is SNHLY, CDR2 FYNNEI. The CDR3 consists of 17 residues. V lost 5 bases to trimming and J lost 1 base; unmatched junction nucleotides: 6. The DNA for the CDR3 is TGTGCCAGCAGTACAGGGACAGGGGGCGCGTCCTACAATGAGCAGTTCTTC. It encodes CASSTGTGGASYNEQFF.